The 30 T cell receptor beta chains below were found in one sample sequenced in a study of early T cells in non-severe SARS-CoV-2 infection. One entry per CDR3 protein, called by TCRdb with MiXCR from the 5' RACE reads. The repertoire holds tens of thousands of distinct CDR3 sequences, with 9% to 10% as singletons. The material was whole blood, obtained at baseline. Receptors were obtained from an adult who was a healthcare worker with PCR-confirmed SARS-CoV-2 infection or an uninfected control (not recorded which).

This clonotype was detected only a few times. This chain links TRBV11-2 with TRBJ2-7; 9 bases align to TRBD2. The germline V gene encodes CDR1 SGHAT and CDR2 FQNNGV. The CDR3 runs 16 residues. V lost 3 bases and J lost 5; bases outside the gene matches: 11. CDR3 sequence reads: CASSFRSSGRSDEQYF. CDR3 nucleotides: TGTGCCAGCAGCTTTCGAAGCAGCGGGAGGAGTGACGAGCAGTACTTC.

Only a few counts were recorded for this clonotype. The chain has TRBV6-1 and TRBJ1-1; D is unresolved. The CDR3 spans 13 residues. V lost 10 bases and J lost 4, with 16 bases in between. CDR1 and CDR2 from the germline V gene are MNHNS and SASEGT. CDR3 amino acids: CATHLKPSTEAFF. The CDR3 coding sequence is TGTGCCACCCACCTAAAACCCAGCACTGAAGCTTTCTTT.

This clonotype has a handful of counts. The chain joins TRBV5-5 to TRBJ2-3, with D hard to call. The CDR3 consists of 12 residues. The germline V gene encodes CDR1 SGHKS and CDR2 YYEKEE (reference sequence). V lost 4 bases, J lost 4 bases, and 7 bases lay in between. The CDR3, as DNA: TGTGCCAGCAGCGGCCCCCCAGATACGCAGTATTTT. Protein: CASSGPPDTQYF.

The V call is TRBV28, the J call TRBJ1-2; D is unclear. CDR1 is MDHEN and CDR2 is SYDVKM in the germline V gene. V was cut by 10 bases and J by 6 bases, with 12 bases left in between. This CDR3 contains 11 residues. CDR3 sequence reads: CAIPLGDGYTF. The CDR3 DNA is TGTGCCATCCCTTTAGGAGATGGCTACACCTTC.

This clonotype was recorded at least ten times. The rearrangement joins TRBV5-1 to TRBJ2-1; TRBD2 aligns across 13 bases. Germline V CDR1 and CDR2: SGHRS, YFSETQ. The length of the CDR3 is 16 residues. With V trimmed by 6 bases and J by 4 bases, 7 bases remained unmatched. CDR3 nucleotides: TGCGCCAGCACCCCCGGGACTAGCGGGAAGTACAATGAGCAGTTCTTC. The encoded protein is CASTPGTSGKYNEQFF.

Only one count was recorded for this clonotype. This chain uses TRBV29-1 with TRBJ2-7; no firm D call. Germline CDR1 and CDR2: SQVTM and ANQGSEA. V gave up 4 bases and J gave up 0 bases, with 7 bases separating them. CDR3 length equals 12 residues. DNA for the CDR3: TGCAGCGTTGCAGGAGCCTCCTACGAGCAGTACTTC. Amino acids: CSVAGASYEQYF.

The chain joins TRBV12-3 or TRBV12-4 to TRBJ2-7; no reliable D call. V shed 5 bases and J shed 2 bases, with 7 bases lying between them. This CDR3 has 12 amino acids. Written as DNA, the CDR3 is TGTGCCAGCAGTCTAAACCCCTACGAGCAGTACTTC. Its translation is CASSLNPYEQYF.

This clonotype was seen at least ten times. The rearrangement joins TRBV7-8 to TRBJ2-3; perhaps TRBD2 as D (6 bases). Germline CDR1 is SGHVS and CDR2 is FQNEAQ. Trimming pared 0 bases from V and 0 bases from J, leaving 7 bases between. This CDR3 is built from 15 residues. The CDR3 DNA is TGTGCCAGCAGCTTAGCTAGCGGAAGCACAGATACGCAGTATTTT. Residues: CASSLASGSTDTQYF.

The chain's CDR3 is CASSLGRSNEQFF. CDR3 sequence (DNA): TGTGCCAGCAGTTTAGGCAGGAGCAATGAGCAGTTCTTC. This chain uses TRBV28 with TRBJ2-1; D is unresolved. This CDR3 region has 13 residues. Germline loops: CDR1 MDHEN, CDR2 SYDVKM. Trimming removed 2 bases at V and 6 bases at J, with 8 bases between.

There are many counts of this clonotype. This sequence joins TRBV7-8 and TRBJ2-7; 8 nucleotides agree with TRBD2. CDR3 length: 14 amino acids. Trimming took 7 bases from V and 0 from J; bases not matched to a gene: 5. Germline lookup yields CDR1 SGHVS and CDR2 FQNEAQ. For the CDR3, the DNA is TGTGCCAGCAACCCGGGACTAGTCTCCTACGAGCAGTACTTC. Its translation is CASNPGLVSYEQYF.

This clonotype has just one count. The gene calls are TRBV7-6 and TRBJ2-2; no clear D. Germline V lookup: CDR1 SGHVS, CDR2 FNYEAQ. The CDR3 is 13 residues long. Deletions cut 4 bases from V and 5 bases from J, with 8 bases between. CDR3 loop: CASSSLKTGELFF. CDR3 sequence (DNA): TGTGCCAGCAGCTCCCTGAAGACCGGGGAGCTGTTTTTT.

The chain carries TRBV5-1 and TRBJ2-1; 8 nucleotides match TRBD2. With 3 bases clipped from V and 9 bases from J, the junction kept 5 bases outside the gene matches. There are 13 residues in the CDR3. Per the germline V gene, CDR1 is SGHRS and CDR2 is YFSETQ. The CDR3 is CASSSRLATEQFF. For the CDR3, the DNA is TGCGCCAGCAGCTCCCGACTAGCGACTGAGCAGTTCTTC.

Ten or more counts support this clonotype. The rearrangement joins TRBV14 to TRBJ1-6, with D possibly matching TRBD1 (5 bases). Germline V lookup: CDR1 SGHDN, CDR2 FVKESK. CDR3 length: 15 amino acids. Trimming took 0 bases from V and 3 from J, leaving 6 bases between them. This CDR3 is CASSQDDSYNSPLHF. In nucleotides, the CDR3 is TGTGCCAGCAGCCAAGATGACAGCTATAATTCACCCCTCCACTTT. Full variable domain (missing parts from reference TRBV14 and TRBJ1-6): EAGVTQFPSHSVIEKGQTVTLRCDPISGHDNLYWYRRVMGKEIKFLLHFVKESKQDESGMPNNRFLAERTGGTYSTLKVQPAELEDSGVYFCASSQDDSYNSPLHFGNGTRLTVT.

V is TRBV12-3 or TRBV12-4 and J is TRBJ2-7; D unresolved. CDR3 length: 12 residues. Deletions cut 7 bases from V and 2 bases from J, with 9 bases between. In nucleotides, the CDR3 is TGTGCCAGCAATAAGGGTACCTACGAGCAGTACTTC. It specifies CASNKGTYEQYF.

The V call is TRBV29-1, the J call TRBJ2-7; D remains unclear. The V and J ends lost 4 bases and 1 base respectively, with 5 bases between them. The germline CDR1 and CDR2 sequences are SQVTM and ANQGSEA. The CDR3 sequence is 11 residues long. The CDR3 is CSVGVSYEQYF. CDR3 sequence (DNA): TGCAGCGTTGGGGTATCCTACGAGCAGTACTTC.

This clonotype was seen only a few times. The chain carries TRBV19 and TRBJ2-7, with 11 bases fitting TRBD2. This CDR3 spans 16 amino acids. CDR1 and CDR2 from the germline V gene are LNHDA and SQIVND (reference sequence). V shed 6 bases, J shed 6 bases, and the junction held 13 bases outside the gene matches. The CDR3 DNA follows: TGTGCCAGTAGGCCCTCAGCTACTAGCGGGAGCATCGAGCAGTACTTC. Translating it yields CASRPSATSGSIEQYF.

This clonotype has more than one count but fewer than ten. The rearrangement links TRBV14 to TRBJ2-3; D ambiguous. Trimming took off 1 base at V and 5 bases at J, with 4 bases between the two ends. The CDR3 sequence is 12 residues long. Germline loops: CDR1 SGHDN, CDR2 FVKESK. The CDR3 nucleotides are TGTGCCAGCAGCCAAGTTGTAGATACGCAGTATTTT. The encoded protein is CASSQVVDTQYF.

Here the CDR3 DNA reads TGCAGTGCTTTCCAAGCGGGAGTATTCGATACGCAGTATTTT. It encodes CSAFQAGVFDTQYF. The chain links TRBV20-1 to TRBJ2-3; 8 bases are shared with TRBD2. Germline trimming cut 5 bases from V and 6 bases from J; bases unmatched to any gene: 10. The germline V gene has CDR1 DFQATT and CDR2 SNEGSKA (reference sequence). The CDR3 consists of 14 residues.

This clonotype was counted at least ten times. V and J are TRBV29-1 and TRBJ2-4, with D possibly being TRBD1 or TRBD2 (6 bases each). This CDR3 is built from 11 residues. The V end lost 3 bases, the J end lost 8 bases, and 8 bases lay between the germline ends. Germline CDR1 and CDR2: SQVTM and ANQGSEA. CDR3 amino acids: CSVDRGHIQYF. CDR3 DNA sequence: TGCAGCGTTGATCGGGGGCACATTCAGTACTTC. The full variable domain, rest sourced from reference TRBV29-1 and TRBJ2-4, is SAVISQKPSRDICQRGTSLTIQCQVDSQVTMMFWYRQQPGQSLTLIATANQGSEATYESGFVIDKFPISRPNLTFSTLTVSNMSPEDSSIYLCSVDRGHIQYFGAGTRLSVL.

The chain joins TRBV12-3 or TRBV12-4 to TRBJ2-2; the D gene is possibly TRBD1 (5 bases). The CDR3 is 16 residues long. The V gene lost 5 bases and the J gene lost 4 bases, with 17 bases spanning the gap. In nucleotides, the CDR3 is TGTGCCAGCAGTCCATCCAGGGTCTTGGGCACCGGGGAGCTGTTTTTT. Protein: CASSPSRVLGTGELFF.

By sample fraction, this clonotype is medium-sized. This chain joins TRBV4-3 and TRBJ2-5; D is possibly TRBD2 (5 bases). Between the trimmed V and J ends, which lost 0 bases and 4 bases, there was a span of 9 bases. Germline V gene sequence: CDR1 LGHNA, CDR2 YSLEER. CDR3 length: 14 residues. The CDR3 spells CASSQERGPETQYF. CDR3 coding DNA: TGCGCCAGCAGCCAAGAACGGGGTCCAGAGACCCAGTACTTC.

The rearrangement joins TRBV21-1 to TRBJ2-3; TRBD2, as called in the table, went unchecked against the DNA. TRBV21-1 is flagged as a pseudogene. The CDR3 has 19 residues. DNA of the CDR3: TGTGCCAGCAGCAAAAGAGGGACCGTAGCGGGAGGGGGTACAGATACGCAGTATTTT. It is translated as CASSKRGTVAGGGTDTQYF.

Many counts were recorded for this clonotype. J is TRBJ2-1 and V is TRBV29-1, with a weak D call TRBD1 (6 bases). The germline V gene encodes CDR1 SQVTM and CDR2 ANQGSEA. The CDR3 length is 12 residues. With 5 bases removed from V and 7 bases from J, the gap between germline ends came to 12 bases. Here the CDR3 DNA reads TGCAGCGTTAGGGGGTGGCAGAATGAGCAGTTCTTC. It codes for CSVRGWQNEQFF.

Only a few counts were recorded for this clonotype. The gene calls are TRBV27 and TRBJ2-1; maybe TRBD2 (5 bases). The germline V gene encodes CDR1 MNHEY and CDR2 SMNVEV (reference sequence). The CDR3 sequence is 11 residues long. V was clipped by 6 bases and J by 9 bases, with 9 bases between them. CDR3 sequence: CASSLRGEQFF. CDR3 DNA: TGTGCCAGCAGCCTTCGGGGTGAGCAGTTCTTC.

This clonotype was observed a handful of times. The V and J genes are TRBV11-2 and TRBJ2-2, with D possibly being TRBD2 (5 bases). The CDR3 covers 15 residues. CDR1 and CDR2 from the germline V gene are SGHAT and FQNNGV. Between the trimmed V and J ends, which lost 7 bases and 7 bases, there was a span of 19 bases. The CDR3 sequence: CASTPHNGIVGELFF. Here the CDR3 DNA reads TGTGCCAGCACCCCGCACAACGGGATAGTCGGGGAGCTGTTTTTT.

Only a few counts were recorded for this clonotype. V is TRBV28 and J is TRBJ2-5, with D possibly matching TRBD1 (6 bases). The germline gives CDR1 MDHEN, CDR2 SYDVKM. V was cut by 6 bases and J by 5 bases, with 13 bases left in between. The CDR3 is made up of 13 amino acids. The CDR3 sequence is CASRTTGLETQYF. The CDR3 DNA is TGTGCCAGCAGGACGACAGGCCTGGAGACCCAGTACTTC.

The chain is built from TRBV15 and TRBJ1-1; D is ambiguous. From germline, CDR1 is LNHNV and CDR2 YYDKDF (reference sequence). The V end lost 6 bases, the J end lost 8 bases, and 10 bases lay between the germline ends. This CDR3 has 11 amino acids. CDR3 in amino acids: CATRNNKEAFF. The CDR3 DNA follows: TGTGCCACCAGGAATAATAAAGAAGCTTTCTTT.

J is TRBJ2-1 and V is TRBV4-3; maybe TRBD2 (6 bases). Germline V gene sequence: CDR1 LGHNA, CDR2 YSLEER. Between the trimmed V and J ends, which lost 0 bases and 2 bases, there was a span of 14 bases. This CDR3 is built from 17 residues. CDR3 sequence (DNA): TGCGCCAGCAGCCAAGATCGGACTACCGTGACCTACAATGAGCAGTTCTTC. It encodes CASSQDRTTVTYNEQFF.

This chain joins TRBV7-2 and TRBJ2-3; D is unresolved. CDR1 and CDR2 from the germline V gene are SGHTA and FQGNSA. The CDR3 sequence is 13 residues long. With 1 base removed from V and 8 bases from J, the gap between germline ends came to 10 bases. The CDR3 DNA is TGTGCCAGCAGCTTAGGTGGAAGGCCTACGCAGTATTTT. Amino acid sequence: CASSLGGRPTQYF.

The sample holds a few counts of this clonotype. The chain couples TRBV28 to TRBJ1-2; D is unresolved. CDR3 size: 14 residues. V was cut by 3 bases and J by 0 bases, with 8 bases left in between. Germline CDR1 reads MDHEN; CDR2 reads SYDVKM. The CDR3 DNA sequence: TGTGCCAGCAGTTTTCAGAGAGCTAACTATGGCTACACCTTC. This sequence encodes CASSFQRANYGYTF.